Only a few counts were recorded for the clone carrying this TCR beta chain. The V gene lost 1 base and the J gene lost 5 bases, with 9 bases spanning the gap. Germline V lookup: CDR1 SGHTA, CDR2 FQGTGA. This CDR3 comprises 14 residues. Data came from immunoSEQ multiplex PCR; TCRdb stores just in-frame clones and leaves some out. The table includes 110,000 to 150,000 clones, around three quarters detected once. These data originate in a study of blood T cell repertoires in COVID-19. V gene TRBV7-3 combines with J gene TRBJ2-1; no clear D gene. The sample taken for sequencing was peripheral blood. The receptor's source is a man in his fifties with active or convalescent COVID-19. The CDR3 DNA sequence: TGTGCCAGCAGCTTAAGATTCCTACACAATGAGCAGTTCTTC. Amino acids: CASSLRFLHNEQFF. Supplemented by reference TRBV7-3 and TRBJ2-1, the full variable domain reads GAGVSQTPSNKVTEKGKYVELRCDPISGHTALYWYRQSLGQGPEFLIYFQGTGAADDSGLPNDRFFAVRPEGSVSTLKIQRTERGDSAVYLCASSLRFLHNEQFFGPGTRLTVL.